The subject of this entry is one T cell receptor (beta chain). Its antigen is unidentified. The data belong to a study of post-analysis software for immune sequencing data. Overall study: Disease trajectories encompassed relapsing-remitting, secondary progressive and progressive-relapsing multiple sclerosis. Whole-study findings and limits: Clustering by F measure revealed strong co-clustering among samples prepared together in one batch. Significantly lower normalized Chao1 diversity was found in patients with multiple sclerosis relative to controls. Roughly five TRBV segments were significantly more frequent in patients than in controls. TRBV5-6, TRBV5-1 and TRBV20-1 were among these segments.

The library was made from cDNA and included unique molecular identifiers. TCRdb fed the PCR reads into MiXCR, producing one record per CDR3 protein. The sample yields 820,000 or so distinct CDR3 sequences, around 53% seen once. V shed 0 bases and J shed 5 bases, with 9 bases lying between them. Germline values: CDR1 SGHRS, CDR2 YFSETQ. The CDR3 extends over 13 amino acids. The chain combines TRBV5-1 with TRBJ2-7; no reliable D call. The TCR originated in a girl between 5 and 17 years old with multiple sclerosis. The sequenced sample consisted of blood. The CDR3 spells CASSLEPINEQYF. The CDR3 coding sequence is TGCGCCAGCAGCTTGGAGCCAATCAACGAGCAGTACTTC.